The 18 T cell receptor beta chains below all came from one sample that was sequenced in a study of early T cells in non-severe SARS-CoV-2 infection. TCRdb reprocessed the 5' RACE reads via MiXCR and lists one record per CDR3 protein. The sample consists of tens of thousands of distinct CDR3 sequences, about 6% of them appearing once. Here the sequenced sample was whole blood, taken at baseline. The receptors shown here come from an adult who was a healthcare worker with PCR-confirmed SARS-CoV-2 infection or an uninfected control (not recorded which).

The chain is built from TRBV20-1 and TRBJ2-5; 8 nucleotides agree with TRBD2. This CDR3 has 13 amino acids. The junction had 10 bases not matched to a gene; V was cut back by 8 bases and J by 5 bases. CDR1 is DFQATT, CDR2 SNEGSKA, per germline (reference sequence). For the CDR3, the DNA is TGCAGTTATTCGACGGGAGGGCGGGAGACCCAGTACTTC. The encoded protein is CSYSTGGRETQYF.

J is TRBJ2-1 and V is TRBV6-1; tentatively, D is TRBD2 (5 bases). Germline assignment: CDR1 MNHNS and CDR2 SASEGT. The CDR3 consists of 11 residues. V dropped 6 bases and J dropped 12 bases, with 12 bases sitting between them. DNA of the CDR3: TGTGCCAGCAGGGTGGACTTAGGGCAGTTCTTC. It specifies CASRVDLGQFF.

This clonotype has a count of ten or more. The gene calls are TRBV6-6 and TRBJ2-7; 7 bases match TRBD1. V shed 6 bases and J 7 bases; nucleotides not matched to a gene: 6. Germline V lookup: CDR1 MNHNY, CDR2 SVGAGI (reference sequence). CDR3 length equals 12 residues. CDR3 in amino acids: CASREGDSEQYF. The CDR3 DNA reads TGTGCCAGCAGAGAGGGGGACAGTGAGCAGTACTTC.

There are a few counts of this clonotype. This chain links TRBV28 with TRBJ1-5, with a tentative D call TRBD1 (6 bases). Germline V gives CDR1 MDHEN, CDR2 SYDVKM. This CDR3 comprises 15 residues. The V end was cut by 5 bases, the J end by 2 bases, with 13 bases between. The CDR3 coding sequence is TGTGCCAGCAGTCAAGCGGGGGCGCGCAATCAGCCCCAGCATTTT. Translated: CASSQAGARNQPQHF.

As regards this clonotype: It may be a read error: a sequence one base away is much more abundant. The V call is TRBV27, the J call TRBJ1-2, with D perhaps matching TRBD1 (6 bases). Germline V gene lookup returns CDR1 MNHEY and CDR2 SMNVEV (reference sequence). CDR3 length: 17 residues. The CDR3 DNA follows: TGTACCAGCAGATTGTCTCCCGGGACACAAACTAACTATGGCTACACCTTC. This gives the protein CTSRLSPGTQTNYGYTF.

This clonotype was recorded a few times. The chain is built from TRBV25-1 and TRBJ1-2, with D hard to call. The ends were cut back, 0 bases at V and 7 bases at J, with 6 bases in the middle. This CDR3 comprises 12 residues. Germline-derived CDR1 and CDR2 are MGHDK and SYGVNS. The CDR3 DNA is TGTGCCAGCAGTGAATACAGGAGTGGCTACACCTTC. It translates to CASSEYRSGYTF.

J is TRBJ2-5 and V is TRBV7-8; no clear D. The V and J ends lost 3 bases and 3 bases respectively, with 8 bases between them. The CDR3 has 13 amino acids. CDR1 is SGHVS, CDR2 FQNEAQ, per germline. CDR3 region: CASSFQVEETQYF. The DNA for the CDR3 is TGTGCCAGCAGCTTCCAGGTTGAAGAGACCCAGTACTTC.

This clonotype was seen repeatedly, ten times or more. The rearrangement uses TRBV19 and TRBJ2-2; D remains ambiguous. Germline lookup yields CDR1 LNHDA and CDR2 SQIVND (reference sequence). The ends were cut back, 7 bases at V and 7 bases at J, with 4 bases in the middle. The CDR3 consists of 10 residues. In DNA, the CDR3 is TGTGCCAGTATGGGCGGGGAGCTGTTTTTT. Translation gives CASMGGELFF.

The chain joins TRBV27 to TRBJ2-7; TRBD1 agrees at 7 bases. The J segment lost 0 bases and the V segment lost 6 bases, leaving 8 bases of the junction unmatched. Germline assignment: CDR1 MNHEY and CDR2 SMNVEV (reference sequence). The CDR3 loop spans 15 amino acids. CDR3 DNA sequence: TGTGCCAGCAGCCTCCGACAGGGTATCTCCTACGAGCAGTACTTC. It yields the protein CASSLRQGISYEQYF.

On this clonotype: The junction does not match germline at one end; this may be a read error. The chain carries TRBV20-1 and TRBJ2-7, with a possible D match to TRBD1 (5 bases). This CDR3 spans 14 amino acids. Germline V gene data show CDR1 as DFQATT and CDR2 as SNEGSKA (reference sequence). This chain's CDR3 is CSARAPLQDYEQYF. CDR3 bases: TGCAGTGCAAGAGCTCCCCTACAGGACTACGAGCAGTACTTC.

This clonotype has just a few counts. The germline gene is not matched at one end of the junction; a read error may be the cause. The V gene is TRBV28, the J gene TRBJ2-7, with D possibly being TRBD1 (6 bases). CDR3 length equals 13 residues. Germline loops: CDR1 MDHEN, CDR2 SYDVKM. CDR3 sequence reads: CASTLTGSSEQYF. CDR3 DNA sequence: TGTGCCAGCACTTTAACAGGGAGCTCCGAGCAGTACTTC.

This clonotype was counted ten times or more. The genes are TRBV20-1 and TRBJ2-5; TRBD2 aligns across 13 bases. CDR3 length equals 13 residues. V shed 5 bases, J shed 9 bases, and the junction held 6 bases outside the gene matches. Germline assignment: CDR1 DFQATT and CDR2 SNEGSKA (reference sequence). DNA of the CDR3: TGCAGTGCTCCACTAGCGGGAGGGCCCTCCCAGTACTTC. The encoded protein is CSAPLAGGPSQYF.

This chain links TRBV28 with TRBJ1-3; D gene uncertain. CDR3 length: 17 residues. Trimming stripped 6 bases from V and 0 bases from J, with 18 bases between. Germline lookup yields CDR1 MDHEN and CDR2 SYDVKM. In DNA, the CDR3 is TGTGCCAGCAGGGGCCGGACCTACCGACCCTCTGGAAACACCATATATTTT. Translation: CASRGRTYRPSGNTIYF.

The chain uses TRBV10-2 and TRBJ2-2; the match to TRBD2 covers 7 bases. Per the germline V gene, CDR1 is WSHSY and CDR2 is SAAADI. The CDR3 extends over 18 amino acids. The V and J ends lost 2 bases and 4 bases, in that order; junction bases with no gene match: 13. The CDR3 sequence: CASSELGGAQVGTGELFF. The CDR3 coding sequence is TGCGCCAGCAGTGAGCTGGGAGGGGCGCAGGTCGGCACCGGGGAGCTGTTTTTT.

In this sample, this clonotype turned up many times. The gene calls are TRBV29-1 and TRBJ2-7; TRBD2 aligns across 8 bases. The CDR3 covers 13 residues. V was pared by 6 bases and J by 5 bases, with 9 bases of the junction left unmatched. Germline CDR1 is SQVTM and CDR2 is ANQGSEA. The CDR3 DNA is TGCAGCGTCTGCCTGAGCGGGAGAAACGAGCAGTACTTC. Its translation: CSVCLSGRNEQYF.

The V and J genes are TRBV5-5 and TRBJ1-4; 10 bases map to TRBD1. Germline lookup yields CDR1 SGHKS and CDR2 YYEKEE (reference sequence). CDR3 size: 17 residues. The ends lost 4 bases at V and 4 bases at J; junction bases unmatched: 10. For the CDR3, the DNA is TGTGCCAGCAGCGACAGGGGGCGAGTAGGAGTTAATGAAAAACTGTTTTTT. The encoded protein is CASSDRGRVGVNEKLFF.

DNA of the CDR3: TGTGCCAGCAGCCCTCGGACAGGGATTGAAAAACTGTTTTTT. Translating gives CASSPRTGIEKLFF. The chain is built from TRBV14 and TRBJ1-4; 8 bases fit TRBD1. The V gene end was trimmed by 4 bases and the J gene end by 7 bases; junction bases not matched to a gene: 5. Germline V gene lookup returns CDR1 SGHDN and CDR2 FVKESK. This CDR3 contains 14 residues.

This clonotype was recorded at least ten times. V usage is TRBV5-1 and J usage is TRBJ2-1; 9 bases align to TRBD2. V was clipped by 1 base and J by 6 bases; unmatched bases: 8. Germline V lookup: CDR1 SGHRS, CDR2 YFSETQ. The CDR3 consists of 16 residues. This CDR3 is CASSLILSTSGNEQFF. The CDR3 bases are TGCGCCAGCAGCTTGATTCTTTCGACTAGCGGCAATGAGCAGTTCTTC.